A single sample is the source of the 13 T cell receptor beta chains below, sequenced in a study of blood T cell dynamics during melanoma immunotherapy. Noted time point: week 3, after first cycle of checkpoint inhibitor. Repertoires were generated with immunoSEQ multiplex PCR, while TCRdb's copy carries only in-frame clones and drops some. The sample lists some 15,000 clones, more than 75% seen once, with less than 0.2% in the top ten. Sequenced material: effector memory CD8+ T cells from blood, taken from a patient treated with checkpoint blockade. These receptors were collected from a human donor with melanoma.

In DNA form, the CDR3 reads TGTGCCAGCAGCTTAGCAGGGTACTATGGCTACACCTTC. This gives the protein CASSLAGYYGYTF. J is TRBJ1-2 and V is TRBV7-9; D remains unclear. V lost 0 bases and J 3 bases, leaving 5 bases between the germline ends. CDR1 and CDR2 (germline): SEHNR, FQNEAQ (reference sequence). This CDR3 is 13 amino acids long.

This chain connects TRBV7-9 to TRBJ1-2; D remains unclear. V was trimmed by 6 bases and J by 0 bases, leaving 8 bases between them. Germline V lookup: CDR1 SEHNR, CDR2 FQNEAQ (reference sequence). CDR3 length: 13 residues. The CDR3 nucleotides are TGTGCCAGCAGAGCGAGCACTAACTATGGCTACACCTTC. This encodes CASRASTNYGYTF.

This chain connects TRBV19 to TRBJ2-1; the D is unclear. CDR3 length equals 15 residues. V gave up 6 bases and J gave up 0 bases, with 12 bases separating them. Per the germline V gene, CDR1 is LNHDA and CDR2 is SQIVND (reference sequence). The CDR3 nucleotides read TGTGCCAGTAGCTCGTTTTCTCGCTCCTACAATGAGCAGTTCTTC. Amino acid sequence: CASSSFSRSYNEQFF.

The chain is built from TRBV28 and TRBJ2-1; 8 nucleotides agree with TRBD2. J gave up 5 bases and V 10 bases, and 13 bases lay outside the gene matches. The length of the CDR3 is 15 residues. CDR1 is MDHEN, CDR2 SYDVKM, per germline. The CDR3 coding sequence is TGTGCCATCAAAGGGGGGAGCGGGGGACACAATGAGCAGTTCTTC. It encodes CAIKGGSGGHNEQFF. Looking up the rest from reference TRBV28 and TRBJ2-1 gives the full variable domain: DVKVTQSSRYLVKRTGEKVFLECVQDMDHENMFWYRQDPGLGLRLIYFSYDVKMKEKGDIPEGYSVSREKKERFSLILESASTNQTSMYLCAIKGGSGGHNEQFFGPGTRLTVL.

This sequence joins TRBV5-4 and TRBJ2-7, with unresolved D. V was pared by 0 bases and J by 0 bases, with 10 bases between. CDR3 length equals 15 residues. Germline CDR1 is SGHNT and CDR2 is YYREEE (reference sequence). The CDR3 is CASSLEGFSSYEQYF. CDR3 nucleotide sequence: TGTGCCAGCAGCTTGGAGGGCTTCAGCTCCTACGAGCAGTACTTC.

The chain's CDR3 is CASSAGQGGPYNTDTQYF. As DNA, the CDR3 is TGTGCCAGCAGCGCCGGCCAGGGAGGGCCATATAACACAGATACGCAGTATTTT. The chain uses TRBV9 and TRBJ2-3, with 7 bases fitting TRBD2. The germline CDR1 and CDR2 sequences are SGDLS and YYNGEE. This CDR3 has 18 residues. Trimming removed 3 bases from V and 2 bases from J; junction bases left unmatched: 15.

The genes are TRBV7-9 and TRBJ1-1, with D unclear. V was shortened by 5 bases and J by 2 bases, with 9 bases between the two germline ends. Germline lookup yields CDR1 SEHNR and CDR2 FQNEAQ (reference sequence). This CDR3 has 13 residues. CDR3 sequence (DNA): TGTGCCAGCAGCGAGGACGGTAACACTGAAGCTTTCTTT. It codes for CASSEDGNTEAFF.

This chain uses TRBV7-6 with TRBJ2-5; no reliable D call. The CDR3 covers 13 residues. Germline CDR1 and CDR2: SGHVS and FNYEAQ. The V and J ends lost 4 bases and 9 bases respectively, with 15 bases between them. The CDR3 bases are TGTGCCAGCAGCTCTTGGACGGTGGCGCCCCAGTACTTC. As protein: CASSSWTVAPQYF.

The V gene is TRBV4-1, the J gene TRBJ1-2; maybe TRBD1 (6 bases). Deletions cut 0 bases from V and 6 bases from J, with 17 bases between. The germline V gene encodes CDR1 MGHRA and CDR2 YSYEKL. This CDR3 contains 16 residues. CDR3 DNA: TGCGCCAGCAGCCAAGAAGGACATCTCAAGGGGGATGGCTACACCTTC. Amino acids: CASSQEGHLKGDGYTF.

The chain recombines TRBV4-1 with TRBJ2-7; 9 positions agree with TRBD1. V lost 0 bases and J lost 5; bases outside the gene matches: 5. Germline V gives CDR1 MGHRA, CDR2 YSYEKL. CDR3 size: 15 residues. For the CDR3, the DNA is TGCGCCAGCAGCCAAGAGGGGACAGGGAGGGACGAGCAGTACTTC. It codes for CASSQEGTGRDEQYF.

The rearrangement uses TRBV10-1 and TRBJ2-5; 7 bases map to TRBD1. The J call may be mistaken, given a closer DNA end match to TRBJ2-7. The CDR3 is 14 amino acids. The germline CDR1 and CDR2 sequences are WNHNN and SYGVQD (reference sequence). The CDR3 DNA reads TGCGCCAGCAGTGAGGACAGGGAGATCTACGAGCAGTACTTC. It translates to CASSEDREIYEQYF.

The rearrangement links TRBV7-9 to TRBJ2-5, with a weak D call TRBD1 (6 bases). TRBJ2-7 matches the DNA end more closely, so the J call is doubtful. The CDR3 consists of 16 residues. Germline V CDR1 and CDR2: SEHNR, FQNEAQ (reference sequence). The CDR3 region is CASSDLDRPFDYEQYF. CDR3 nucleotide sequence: TGTGCCAGCAGCGATCTCGACAGGCCCTTCGACTACGAGCAGTACTTC.

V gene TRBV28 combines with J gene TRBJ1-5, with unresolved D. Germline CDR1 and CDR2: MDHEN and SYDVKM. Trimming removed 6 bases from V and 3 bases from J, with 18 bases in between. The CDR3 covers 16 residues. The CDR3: CASSPNPTRLNQPQHF. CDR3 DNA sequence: TGTGCCAGCAGCCCAAACCCGACCCGGCTCAATCAGCCCCAGCATTTT.